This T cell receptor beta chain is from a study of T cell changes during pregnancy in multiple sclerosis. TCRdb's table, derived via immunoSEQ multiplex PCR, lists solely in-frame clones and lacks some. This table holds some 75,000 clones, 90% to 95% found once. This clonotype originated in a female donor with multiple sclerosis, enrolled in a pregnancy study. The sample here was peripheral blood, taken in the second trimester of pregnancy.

The CDR3: CASSIQQGFRDGYTF. The CDR3 region has the DNA TGTGCCAGCAGTATCCAACAGGGGTTTAGGGATGGCTACACCTTC. The chain combines TRBV2 with TRBJ1-2; 7 bases map to TRBD1. Per the germline V gene, CDR1 is SNHLY and CDR2 is FYNNEI. Germline trimming cut 5 bases from V and 6 bases from J; bases unmatched to any gene: 12. The CDR3 spans 15 residues. Full variable domain (rest looked up from reference TRBV2 and TRBJ1-2): EPEVTQTPSHQVTQMGQEVILRCVPISNHLYFYWYRQILGQKVEFLVSFYNNEISEKSEIFDDQFSVERPDGSNFTLKIRSTKLEDSAMYFCASSIQQGFRDGYTFGSGTRLTVV.